The rows below give T cell receptor beta chains drawn from one sample of a study of T cell repertoires in cytomegalovirus infection. Their antigen targets remain unknown. TCRdb itself ran the reads through MiXCR, one entry per CDR3 protein. In the table there are a few hundred thousand distinct CDR3 sequences, approximately 40% of which are singletons. Sequences were derived from cultured PBMCs, sampled from culture after CMV antigen stimulation. The source of these receptors is a human donor in good health (CMV status not recorded). Some clones in this sample may be carry-over from other donors' samples. Each CDR3 is given with its conserved first and last residue. D genes are given only for firm matches. Rows may omit the clone size; those that give it use once, few, many or a size class.

v_call	clone_size	d_call	j_call	cdr3_aa	cdr3_nt
TRBV11-2	-	-	TRBJ2-1	CASSPWDTAYNEQFF	TGTGCCAGCAGCCCTTGGGACACCGCCTACAATGAGCAGTTCTTC
TRBV6-8	-	-	TRBJ2-5	CASSRAGATETQYF	TGTGCCAGCAGTCGGGCGGGGGCCACAGAGACCCAGTACTTC
TRBV19	-	TRBD1	TRBJ1-1	CASSIVRGGTEAFF	TGTGCCAGTAGTATCGTCAGGGGGGGCACTGAAGCTTTCTTT
TRBV2	once	TRBD1	TRBJ2-7	CASRDGGTRGLEQYF	TGTGCCAGCAGGGATGGTGGGACGAGGGGGCTCGAGCAGTACTTC
TRBV20-1	many	TRBD1	TRBJ1-6	CSARDPQGAGSSPLHF	TGCAGTGCTAGAGATCCTCAGGGGGCTGGGAGTTCACCCCTCCACTTT
TRBV7-8	few	-	TRBJ2-2	CASSRFRGGNTGELFF	TGTGCCAGCAGCCGCTTCAGGGGTGGGAACACCGGGGAGCTGTTTTTT
TRBV7-2	few	-	TRBJ2-1	CASSFYLDNEQFF	TGTGCCAGCAGCTTCTATCTTGACAATGAGCAGTTCTTC
TRBV7-2	-	-	TRBJ1-6	CASSSRGTFYSPLHF	TGTGCCAGCAGCTCCCGGGGAACCTTCTATTCACCCCTCCACTTT
TRBV7-8	-	TRBD1	TRBJ2-5	CASSFWTGVIRAQETQYF	TGTGCCAGCAGCTTTTGGACAGGGGTAATTAGGGCACAAGAGACCCAGTACTTC
TRBV20-1	-	-	TRBJ1-2	CSVPGYTF	TGCAGTGTCCCTGGCTACACCTTC
TRBV12-3/TRBV12-4	-	-	TRBJ2-7	CASSSVRGRAYEQYF	TGTGCCAGCAGTTCGGTAAGGGGCAGGGCCTACGAGCAGTACTTC
TRBV7-9	-	-	TRBJ2-2	CASTQTGELFF	TGTGCCAGCACCCAGACCGGGGAGCTGTTTTTT
TRBV12-3/TRBV12-4	-	TRBD2	TRBJ2-5	CASSSRTSVETQYF	TGTGCCAGCAGTTCCCGGACTAGCGTGGAGACCCAGTACTTC
TRBV7-2	-	TRBD1	TRBJ1-3	CASSLDTGGAGNTIYF	TGTGCCAGCAGCCTAGATACAGGGGGTGCTGGAAACACCATATATTTT
TRBV7-9	few	-	TRBJ2-2	CASSFIGPGELFF	TGTGCCAGCAGCTTCATCGGGCCCGGGGAGCTGTTTTTT
TRBV7-8	-	-	TRBJ1-5	CASSRGQGLNNQPQHF	TGTGCCAGCAGCCGAGGCCAGGGATTGAACAATCAGCCCCAGCATTTT
TRBV7-2	few	-	TRBJ1-1	CASSSRWGGTEAFF	TGTGCCAGCAGCTCCCGTTGGGGGGGCACTGAAGCTTTCTTT
TRBV12-3/TRBV12-4	few	-	TRBJ2-5	CASTRTAETQYF	TGTGCCAGCACCAGGACAGCCGAGACCCAGTACTTC
TRBV6-2/TRBV6-3	-	TRBD2	TRBJ2-3	CASSRRTSGSSDTQYF	TGTGCCAGCAGTCGCCGGACTAGCGGGAGCTCAGATACGCAGTATTTT
TRBV4-2	-	-	TRBJ2-3	CASSHGWQASDTQYF	TGTGCCAGCAGCCATGGTTGGCAGGCTTCCGATACGCAGTATTTT
TRBV3-1	-	-	TRBJ2-1	CASSQGGSVRHNEQFF	TGTGCCAGCAGCCAAGGGGGGAGTGTGAGACACAATGAGCAGTTCTTC
TRBV20-1	-	-	TRBJ1-5	CSAPGQINQPQHF	TGCAGTGCTCCTGGACAGATTAATCAGCCCCAGCATTTT
TRBV19	-	-	TRBJ1-5	CASILDPGSNQPQHF	TGTGCCAGTATCCTCGACCCAGGGAGCAATCAGCCCCAGCATTTT
TRBV7-2	few	-	TRBJ2-1	CASSSTGLIQFNEQFF	TGTGCCAGCAGCTCCACGGGACTCATACAGTTCAATGAGCAGTTCTTC
TRBV12-3/TRBV12-4	-	TRBD2	TRBJ2-3	CASSRNRGVGTDTQYF	TGTGCCAGCAGTCGCAACCGGGGGGTCGGCACAGATACGCAGTATTTT
TRBV14	-	-	TRBJ1-3	CASSQGHRPAGDTIYF	TGTGCCAGCAGCCAAGGTCACCGGCCGGCGGGGGATACCATATATTTT
TRBV6-1	many	-	TRBJ2-4	CASSEGALPAKNIQYF	TGTGCCAGCAGTGAGGGGGCACTTCCAGCCAAAAACATTCAGTACTTC
TRBV7-2	-	-	TRBJ2-7	CASSLGRGRSYEQYF	TGTGCCAGCAGCTTAGGGAGGGGTCGCTCCTACGAGCAGTACTTC
TRBV11-2	-	TRBD1	TRBJ2-7	CASSRTGLIEQYF	TGTGCCAGCAGCCGGACAGGTTTGATTGAGCAGTACTTC
TRBV5-6	-	-	TRBJ1-5	CAGGVEPQHF	TGTGCCGGGGGGGTTGAACCCCAGCATTTT
TRBV12-3/TRBV12-4	-	-	TRBJ1-1	CASTASGEGTEAFF	TGTGCCAGCACCGCCAGTGGTGAGGGCACTGAAGCTTTCTTT
TRBV20-1	-	TRBD2	TRBJ2-1	CSAMTSGMANEQFF	TGCAGTGCGATGACTAGCGGGATGGCAAATGAGCAGTTCTTC
TRBV27	-	TRBD2	TRBJ2-3	CASTPWGGSTDTQYF	TGTGCCAGCACCCCTTGGGGGGGAAGCACAGATACGCAGTATTTT
TRBV6-6	-	TRBD1	TRBJ1-5	CASRIRGQGAANQPQHF	TGTGCCAGCAGGATCCGGGGACAGGGAGCGGCGAATCAGCCCCAGCATTTT
TRBV12-3/TRBV12-4	-	TRBD2	TRBJ2-1	CASSFLAGGAYNEQFF	TGTGCCAGCAGTTTTTTAGCGGGAGGAGCCTACAATGAGCAGTTCTTC
TRBV5-6	few	TRBD2	TRBJ2-1	CASSSRGGSVSYNEQFF	TGTGCCAGCAGCTCGCGGGGGGGTAGCGTCTCCTACAATGAGCAGTTCTTC
TRBV7-2	many	-	TRBJ2-7	CASSLAWQAYEQYF	TGTGCCAGCAGCTTAGCGTGGCAGGCCTACGAGCAGTACTTC
TRBV7-6	-	-	TRBJ2-7	CASSFVTPGEQYF	TGTGCCAGCAGTTTTGTTACCCCTGGGGAGCAGTACTTC
TRBV29-1	-	-	TRBJ2-5	CSVSPAETQYF	TGCAGCGTTAGTCCAGCCGAGACCCAGTACTTC
TRBV5-1	few	TRBD1	TRBJ1-1	CASSYPTGMGNTEAFF	TGCGCCAGCAGCTACCCGACAGGGATGGGGAACACTGAAGCTTTCTTT
TRBV7-2	many	-	TRBJ1-6	CASSLSQSTNSPLHF	TGTGCCAGCAGCTTATCCCAGAGTACCAATTCACCCCTCCACTTT
TRBV19	-	-	TRBJ2-1	CASSQGPNEQFF	TGTGCCAGTAGTCAGGGTCCCAATGAGCAGTTCTTC
TRBV6-2/TRBV6-3	few	TRBD1	TRBJ2-7	CASSYPRGRGPSYEQYF	TGTGCCAGCAGTTACCCCCGGGGCAGGGGGCCCTCCTACGAGCAGTACTTC
TRBV20-1	-	TRBD2	TRBJ2-7	CSASAMGLAGELYEQYF	TGCAGTGCTTCGGCCATGGGACTAGCGGGAGAGTTGTACGAGCAGTACTTC
TRBV7-6	-	TRBD2	TRBJ2-1	CASSLIRLAGVVEQFF	TGTGCCAGCAGCTTAATCCGGCTAGCGGGAGTGGTTGAGCAGTTCTTC
TRBV4-1	-	-	TRBJ1-6	CASSQGQWNSPLHF	TGCGCCAGCAGCCAAGGTCAGTGGAATTCACCCCTCCACTTT
TRBV2	-	TRBD2	TRBJ2-3	CASTKLLAGGPADTQYF	TGTGCCAGCACAAAGTTACTAGCGGGGGGACCCGCAGATACGCAGTATTTT